This paragraph covers one T cell receptor beta chain sequence. This sample was taken from a study of blood T cell repertoires in COVID-19. Study-level background: The study drew acute and convalescent COVID-19 samples from the United States, Italy and Spain. T cells, B-cell-depleted T cells, or PBMCs provided the cDNA or gDNA that served as material.

Assignments of participants to cohorts depended upon their own reported clinical history. V was clipped by 1 base and J by 4 bases; unmatched bases: 10. The germline V gene has CDR1 SGDLS and CDR2 YYNGEE. This CDR3 spans 17 amino acids. Authors' data handling: Quantification of nucleated cells was approximated via reference gene primer amplification. The assay was immunoSEQ multiplex PCR, and TCRdb's table has in-frame clones only and misses some. That table supplies the V and J calls and clone size; D and trimming were determined from the DNA. The sample shows 300,000 to 350,000 clones, approximately 90% of them seen only once.

Sequencing was performed on PBMCs or T cells enriched from blood (not recorded which). The sequence derives from a woman aged 30 to 39 who had been exposed to COVID-19. The J gene is TRBJ1-2, the V gene TRBV9; 10 bases are shared with TRBD1. The CDR3 DNA sequence: TGTGCCAGCAGCGTAAACTTGGGGACAGGGGTTTCCTATGGCTACACCTTC. Protein sequence: CASSVNLGTGVSYGYTF.